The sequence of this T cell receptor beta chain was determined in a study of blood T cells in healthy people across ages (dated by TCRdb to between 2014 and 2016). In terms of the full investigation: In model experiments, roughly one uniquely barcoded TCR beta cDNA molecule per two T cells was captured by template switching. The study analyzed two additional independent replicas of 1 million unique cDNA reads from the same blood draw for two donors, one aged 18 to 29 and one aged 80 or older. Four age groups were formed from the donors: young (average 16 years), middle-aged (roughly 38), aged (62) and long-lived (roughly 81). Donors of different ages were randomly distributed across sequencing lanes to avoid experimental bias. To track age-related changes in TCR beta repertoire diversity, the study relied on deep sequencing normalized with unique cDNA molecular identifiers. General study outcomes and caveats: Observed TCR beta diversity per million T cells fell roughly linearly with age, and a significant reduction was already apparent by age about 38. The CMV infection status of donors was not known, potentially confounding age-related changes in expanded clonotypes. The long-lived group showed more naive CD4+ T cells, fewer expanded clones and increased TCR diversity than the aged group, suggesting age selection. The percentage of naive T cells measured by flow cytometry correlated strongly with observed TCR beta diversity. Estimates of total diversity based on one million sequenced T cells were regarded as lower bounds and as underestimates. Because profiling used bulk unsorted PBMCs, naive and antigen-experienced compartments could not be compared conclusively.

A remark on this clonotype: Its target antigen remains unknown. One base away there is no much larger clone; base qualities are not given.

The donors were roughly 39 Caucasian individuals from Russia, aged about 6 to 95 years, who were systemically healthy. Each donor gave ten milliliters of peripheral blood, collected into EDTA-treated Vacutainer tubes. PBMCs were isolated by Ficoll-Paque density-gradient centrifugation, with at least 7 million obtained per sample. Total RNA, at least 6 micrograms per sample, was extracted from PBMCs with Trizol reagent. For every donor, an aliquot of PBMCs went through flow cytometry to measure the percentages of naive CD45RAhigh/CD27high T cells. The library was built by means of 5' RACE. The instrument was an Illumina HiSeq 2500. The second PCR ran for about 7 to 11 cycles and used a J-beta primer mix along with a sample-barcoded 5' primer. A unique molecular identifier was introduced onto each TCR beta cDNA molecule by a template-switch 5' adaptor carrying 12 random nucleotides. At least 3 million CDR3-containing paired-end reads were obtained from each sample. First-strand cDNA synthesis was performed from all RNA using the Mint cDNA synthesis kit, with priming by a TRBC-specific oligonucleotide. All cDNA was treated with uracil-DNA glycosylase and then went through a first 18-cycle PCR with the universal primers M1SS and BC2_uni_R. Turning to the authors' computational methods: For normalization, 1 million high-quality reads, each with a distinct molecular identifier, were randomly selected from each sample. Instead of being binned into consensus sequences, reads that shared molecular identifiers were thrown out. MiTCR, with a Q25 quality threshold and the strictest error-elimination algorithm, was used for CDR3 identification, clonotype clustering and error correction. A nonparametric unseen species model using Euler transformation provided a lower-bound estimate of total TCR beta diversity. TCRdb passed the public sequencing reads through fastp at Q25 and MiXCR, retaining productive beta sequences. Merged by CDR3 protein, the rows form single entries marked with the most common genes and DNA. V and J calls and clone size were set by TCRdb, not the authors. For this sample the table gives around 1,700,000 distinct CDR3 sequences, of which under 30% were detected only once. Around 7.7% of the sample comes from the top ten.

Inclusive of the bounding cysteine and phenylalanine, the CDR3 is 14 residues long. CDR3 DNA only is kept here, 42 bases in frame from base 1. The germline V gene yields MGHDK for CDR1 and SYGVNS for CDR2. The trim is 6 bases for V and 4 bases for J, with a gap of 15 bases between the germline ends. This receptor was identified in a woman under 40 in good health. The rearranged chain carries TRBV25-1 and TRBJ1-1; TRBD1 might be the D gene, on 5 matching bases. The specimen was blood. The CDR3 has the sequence CASREPDNPTEAFF. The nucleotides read TGTGCCAGCAGGGAACCGGACAATCCCACTGAAGCTTTCTTT.